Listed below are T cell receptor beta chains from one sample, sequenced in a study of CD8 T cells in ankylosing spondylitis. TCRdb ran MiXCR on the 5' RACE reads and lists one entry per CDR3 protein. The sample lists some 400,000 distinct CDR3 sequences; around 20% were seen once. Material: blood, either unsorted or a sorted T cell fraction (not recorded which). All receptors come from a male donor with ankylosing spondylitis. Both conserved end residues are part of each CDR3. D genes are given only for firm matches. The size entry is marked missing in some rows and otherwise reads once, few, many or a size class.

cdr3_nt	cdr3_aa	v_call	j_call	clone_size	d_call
TGTGCCATCAGCGGTTCTAGCGGGGGCCCCGCCGGGAACACCGGGGAGCTGTTTTTT	CAISGSSGGPAGNTGELFF	TRBV10-3	TRBJ2-2	NA	TRBD2
TGCGCCAGCAGCCCCAGGGCTAGCGGGAGGGTGACCTACAATGAGCAGTTCTTC	CASSPRASGRVTYNEQFF	TRBV5-1	TRBJ2-1	few	TRBD2
TGTGCCAGCAGTTTTCACAGGGATACTAATGAAAAACTGTTTTTT	CASSFHRDTNEKLFF	TRBV6-5	TRBJ1-4	few	NA
TGTGCCAGCAGCCCAAATAAAGGGCCAATGTCTGGGGCCAACGTCCTGACTTTC	CASSPNKGPMSGANVLTF	TRBV7-3	TRBJ2-6	few	NA
TGTGCCAGCAGCTTCCGGACAGGGATCTCCTACGAGCAGTACTTC	CASSFRTGISYEQYF	TRBV7-2	TRBJ2-7	NA	TRBD1
TGCGCCAGCAGCCTGAGCAGCAGCCAAGAGACCCAGTACTTC	CASSLSSSQETQYF	TRBV5-1	TRBJ2-5	many	NA
TGTGCCAGCAGCCACCAGCCCCTGAACACTGAAGCTTTCTTT	CASSHQPLNTEAFF	TRBV6-2/TRBV6-3	TRBJ1-1	NA	NA
TGCGCCAGCAGCTTCTCATCAGGTGGGGACACTGAAGCTTTCTTT	CASSFSSGGDTEAFF	TRBV5-1	TRBJ1-1	few	NA
TGCGCCAGCAGCTTGGCACTAGCCTTCGGCACAGATACGCAGTATTTT	CASSLALAFGTDTQYF	TRBV5-1	TRBJ2-3	NA	NA
TGTGCCAGCCTGTCCTCCTACGAGCAGTACTTC	CASLSSYEQYF	TRBV28	TRBJ2-7	many	NA
TGCGCCAGCAGCCGAGCCTTGGACGGGGAGCTGTTTTTT	CASSRALDGELFF	TRBV4-3	TRBJ2-2	few	NA
TGCAGTGCTACAGGGGGAACTAGCGGGATTCACGAGCAGTACTTC	CSATGGTSGIHEQYF	TRBV20-1	TRBJ2-7	NA	TRBD2
TGTGCCAGCAGCTTCGGGGGGGGCGATACCGGGGAGCTGTTTTTT	CASSFGGGDTGELFF	TRBV7-9	TRBJ2-2	NA	TRBD2
TGTGCCAGCAGCAGACAGGTAGACTCCTACGAGCAGTACTTC	CASSRQVDSYEQYF	TRBV12-3/TRBV12-4	TRBJ2-7	few	NA
TGTGCCAGCAGCCGAAGGGACGAGCAGTACTTC	CASSRRDEQYF	TRBV7-2	TRBJ2-7	many	NA
TGTGCCAGCAGTTATAGCGGGGGTTTGGGTCAGCCCCAGCATTTT	CASSYSGGLGQPQHF	TRBV6-5	TRBJ1-5	few	NA
TGCGCCAGCAGCTTGGAAACCGGGTTCGACACAGATACGCAGTATTTT	CASSLETGFDTDTQYF	TRBV5-1	TRBJ2-3	few	NA
TGTGCCAGCAGTTACTCTACTAGCGGGACAAGGGAGCTGTTTTTT	CASSYSTSGTRELFF	TRBV6-5	TRBJ2-2	few	TRBD2
TGCGCCAGCAGCCAAGGCAGGACTAGCGGGACAGTGTTCGAGCAGTTCTTC	CASSQGRTSGTVFEQFF	TRBV4-1	TRBJ2-1	few	TRBD2
TGTGCCAGCAGCCAAAACAGGGGTACGTTCGACGAGCAGTACTTC	CASSQNRGTFDEQYF	TRBV4-2	TRBJ2-7	few	TRBD1
TGTGCCAGCAGCTTACTCCCGCTAGCGGGTGGCGAGCAGTACTTC	CASSLLPLAGGEQYF	TRBV7-2	TRBJ2-7	NA	TRBD2
TGCGCCAGCAGCTTGAGGACAGGGGGCCATTCACCCCTCCACTTT	CASSLRTGGHSPLHF	TRBV5-1	TRBJ1-6	NA	TRBD1
TGTGCCAGTAGGGGGGCCTGGGACACCGGGGAGCTGTTTTTT	CASRGAWDTGELFF	TRBV19	TRBJ2-2	NA	NA
TGTGCCAGCAGTTTCGTCAGAGACTATGGCTACACCTTC	CASSFVRDYGYTF	TRBV12-3/TRBV12-4	TRBJ1-2	NA	NA
TGTGCCAGCAGTGAACAGGGTAGGCTCGAAGAGACCCAGTACTTC	CASSEQGRLEETQYF	TRBV2	TRBJ2-5	many	NA
TGTGCCAGCAGCCGATCTCTCACCTCAGGGGGCCCAGATACGCAGTATTTT	CASSRSLTSGGPDTQYF	TRBV11-2	TRBJ2-3	many	TRBD1
TGTGCCAGCAGCCCAACTAGCGGGGGAGACACCGGGGAGCTGTTTTTT	CASSPTSGGDTGELFF	TRBV7-9	TRBJ2-2	NA	TRBD2
TGTGCCAGCAGCTTAGGACAGGGGACGTACTATGGCTACACCTTC	CASSLGQGTYYGYTF	TRBV7-9	TRBJ1-2	NA	TRBD1
TGTGCCAGCAGTTTACTCGGGTTCCAAGAGACCCAGTACTTC	CASSLLGFQETQYF	TRBV28	TRBJ2-5	NA	NA
TGTGCCAGCAGCCCTGGGACCCAGAGTGACATTCAGTACTTC	CASSPGTQSDIQYF	TRBV4-2	TRBJ2-4	NA	NA
TGTGCCAGCAGCTTAGTGGGCGGGCTCTTC	CASSLVGGLF	TRBV7-8	TRBJ2-1	NA	NA
TGTGCCATCAGTGAGTCTCTGCTAGGTACAGATACGCAGTATTTT	CAISESLLGTDTQYF	TRBV10-3	TRBJ2-3	NA	NA
TGTGCCAGCAGCTTAGGCGGTCCCCTATCCCAGTACTTC	CASSLGGPLSQYF	TRBV7-2	TRBJ2-5	NA	NA
TGCGCCAGCAGTGGGACCGTTCGCACAGATACGCAGTATTTT	CASSGTVRTDTQYF	TRBV10-1	TRBJ2-3	NA	NA
TGCGCCAGCAGCGACCGGGACAGGGGGAGCACAGATACGCAGTATTTT	CASSDRDRGSTDTQYF	TRBV5-1	TRBJ2-3	NA	TRBD1
TGTGCTAGTGGCCCCCTATGGGCGGGGCCTTACTACGAGCAGTACTTC	CASGPLWAGPYYEQYF	TRBV12-5	TRBJ2-7	few	NA
TGTGCCAGCAGTAAGGGGACAGGGTATGGCTCTGGGGCCAACGTCCTGACTTTC	CASSKGTGYGSGANVLTF	TRBV27	TRBJ2-6	NA	TRBD1
TGTGCCAGCTCCGGAGTCAGTGAGCAGTTCTTC	CASSGVSEQFF	TRBV18	TRBJ2-1	few	NA
TGCAGCGTTGTGAAACTGGTAGCTTTCTTT	CSVVKLVAFF	TRBV29-1	TRBJ1-1	few	NA
TGTGCCAGTAGCCTACCCACTAGCGGGAGGGCCAGGGCTACCAATGAGCAGTTCTTC	CASSLPTSGRARATNEQFF	TRBV19	TRBJ2-1	few	TRBD2
TGTGCCTGGAGTGCCGCGGTGGGACAGGGAAATCAGCCCCAGCATTTT	CAWSAAVGQGNQPQHF	TRBV30	TRBJ1-5	NA	TRBD1
TGCAGTGCTTTGGTCAAGGGCAATCAGCCCCAGCATTTT	CSALVKGNQPQHF	TRBV20-1	TRBJ1-5	NA	NA
TGCGCCAGCAGCTCGAATAGCGGGAGGGGCACAGATACGCAGTATTTT	CASSSNSGRGTDTQYF	TRBV5-1	TRBJ2-3	few	TRBD2
TGTGCCAGCAGCCGGACAGGGGATCACGAGCAGTACTTC	CASSRTGDHEQYF	TRBV6-1	TRBJ2-7	NA	TRBD1
TGTGCCAGCAGTTTGGTGGTCAATGAGCAGTTCTTC	CASSLVVNEQFF	TRBV12-3/TRBV12-4	TRBJ2-1	many	NA
TGTGCCATCAGACTTGGAGGGCAGTCCGGGGAGCTGTTTTTT	CAIRLGGQSGELFF	TRBV10-3	TRBJ2-2	few	NA
TGTGCCACCACAGAGGGTCGGCCGGGCACCGGGGAGCTGTTTTTT	CATTEGRPGTGELFF	TRBV10-3	TRBJ2-2	NA	NA
TGTGCCATCAGTATGGGGACAGGGGTGGATCAGCCCCAGCATTTT	CAISMGTGVDQPQHF	TRBV10-3	TRBJ1-5	many	TRBD1
TGCGCCAGCAGCCAGGGAGCGGGATGGGCCGGGGAGCTGTTTTTT	CASSQGAGWAGELFF	TRBV4-3	TRBJ2-2	NA	TRBD2
TGTGCCAGCAGTAAAACAGGGGGAGGCACAGATACGCAGTATTTT	CASSKTGGGTDTQYF	TRBV7-9	TRBJ2-3	NA	TRBD1
TGTGCCAGCAGGTCCGGGACCCTATCGCGGTTCTTC	CASRSGTLSRFF	TRBV28	TRBJ2-1	NA	NA
TGTGCCATCAGTGCTGTGAGTAAAGAGACCCAGTACTTC	CAISAVSKETQYF	TRBV10-3	TRBJ2-5	NA	NA
TGTGCTAGTGGTTTGAGGGAAGAGACCCAGTACTTC	CASGLREETQYF	TRBV12-5	TRBJ2-5	NA	NA
TGTGCCAGCGGCGGGACTAGCGGGAGAGGGGAGCAGTTCTTC	CASGGTSGRGEQFF	TRBV11-2	TRBJ2-1	few	TRBD2
TGTGCCAGCACCATCCAGGTAGCGGGAGGGGCCCAGTTCTTC	CASTIQVAGGAQFF	TRBV7-9	TRBJ2-1	NA	TRBD2
TGTGCCAGCTCACCGAGGACAGACGCAGATACGCAGTATTTT	CASSPRTDADTQYF	TRBV18	TRBJ2-3	NA	NA